This T cell receptor beta chain came from a study of beta chain features in type 1 diabetes. The CDR3 totals 17 residues. CDR1 is SGHTA, CDR2 FQGNSA, per germline. Trimming left V 1 base short and J 6 bases short, with 20 bases between. In its sample, this clone was seen a few times. The target antigen is unknown. Every bit of the isolated RNA underwent reverse transcription, so sequencing read expressed TCRB transcripts. Using immunoSEQ multiplex PCR, the repertoire was profiled, and TCRdb retains in-frame clones only, with some absent. The sample lists fewer than 500,000 clones; approximately 13% were seen once. Broader study findings: Since sequencing was performed on cDNA, cells with high TCR expression could be over-represented. For type 1 diabetes patients, VDJ junctions showed fewer insertions and more deletions. Moderate yet significant TCRB CDR3 shortening was seen in Type 1 diabetes patients in all four CD4+ subsets.

Sequenced sample: naive CD4+ T cells from blood. The rearrangement links TRBV7-2 to TRBJ2-3, with D possibly being TRBD1 or TRBD2 (5 bases each). The sequence was obtained from a man aged 25-45 years in good health. The CDR3 sequence: CASSLDGTPLAPDTQYF. The DNA for the CDR3 is TGTGCCAGCAGCTTAGATGGGACGCCATTGGCCCCGGATACGCAGTATTTT.